The following is a T cell receptor beta chain sequence with its context. Germline V gene lookup returns CDR1 SGHRS and CDR2 YFSETQ. The CDR3 contains 14 residues. After removal of 4 bases from V and 4 bases from J, the junction contained 6 bases not matched to a gene. The data are from a study of blood T cell repertoires in COVID-19. Study overall: Sites across the United States, Italy and Spain contributed samples from acute and convalescent COVID-19. Sources were T cells, B-cell-depleted T cells, or PBMCs; the material itself was cDNA or gDNA.

In the authors' workflow: Amplification of reference gene primers was used by the study to estimate nucleated cell counts. TCRdb's table, derived via immunoSEQ multiplex PCR, lists solely in-frame clones and lacks some. The DNA was the basis for D and trimming; V, J and clone size are from that table. The table has fewer than 150,000 clones, more than 80% seen once. The genes are TRBV5-1 and TRBJ1-1; 8 bases are shared with TRBD1. This TCR derives from a woman older than 75 with acute or convalescent COVID-19. Material for sequencing was peripheral blood. As DNA, the CDR3 is TGCGCCAGCAGCCCTACAGGGGGTAGCACTGAAGCTTTCTTT. It codes for CASSPTGGSTEAFF.